The rows below give T cell receptor beta chains drawn from one sample of a study of blood T cell repertoires in COVID-19. TCRdb's copy holds only in-frame clones and misses some; the assay was immunoSEQ multiplex PCR. The profile shows 180,000 or so clones, approximately 80% of them singletons. The sequencing sample was made of PBMCs or T cells enriched from blood (not recorded which). All receptors come from an older woman who had recovered from COVID-19. CDR3s include the opening cysteine and the closing phenylalanine or tryptophan. Rows may omit the clone size; those that give it use once, few, many or a size class.

size	V	J	CDR3
NA	TRBV11-2	TRBJ2-7	CASSPPRVSYEQYF
NA	TRBV6-2/TRBV6-3	TRBJ2-3	CASSYPETLGSSDPDTQYF
NA	TRBV11-2	TRBJ2-7	CASSRLRDGYEQYF
NA	TRBV5-1	TRBJ1-1	CASSSAQTGGTEAFF
NA	TRBV5-4	TRBJ2-3	CASSPGQGTDTQYF
NA	TRBV12-5	TRBJ2-1	CASGSHIRTLRAYNEQFF
NA	TRBV30	TRBJ1-6	CAWSRGGGSPLHF
NA	TRBV2	TRBJ2-2	CASSGLAGNTGELFF
NA	TRBV28	TRBJ1-1	CASSSPGRGIRLNSVEAFF
NA	TRBV9	TRBJ1-3	CASSVVGGSGNTIYF
NA	TRBV6-4	TRBJ1-2	CASSDSSWTNSGYTF
NA	TRBV29-1	TRBJ1-2	CSVGTQGEGYTF
few	TRBV7-9	TRBJ2-1	CASGVQKGASGNDEQFF
NA	TRBV4-1	TRBJ2-7	CASSQSLGSSGYEQYF
NA	TRBV18	TRBJ1-1	CASSPRREGAEAFF
NA	TRBV3-1/TRBV3-2	TRBJ1-6	CASSHDRTTPLHF
NA	TRBV5-4	TRBJ1-6	CASSPGTGIRNSPLHF
few	TRBV30	TRBJ1-5	CAWSYGQGHQPQHF
NA	TRBV28	TRBJ2-7	CASSSAGGSGEQYF
NA	TRBV27	TRBJ2-1	CASSPHLAGGGDEQFF
NA	TRBV7-8	TRBJ1-2	CASSLSAGATNYGYTF
NA	TRBV11-2	TRBJ2-7	CASSLGGLANYEQYF
few	TRBV11-2	TRBJ1-6	CASSLQGGDSPLHF
NA	TRBV5-1	TRBJ2-1	CASSEPGLDEQFF
NA	TRBV5-6	TRBJ1-2	CASSAGSGGTNYGYTF
NA	TRBV30	TRBJ2-1	CACEGGRFYNEQFF
NA	TRBV20-1	TRBJ2-7	CSASSGRASYEQYF
NA	TRBV3-1/TRBV3-2	TRBJ1-2	CASSQDSVLLSYTF
NA	TRBV18	TRBJ2-1	CASSPPSLGSDNEQFF